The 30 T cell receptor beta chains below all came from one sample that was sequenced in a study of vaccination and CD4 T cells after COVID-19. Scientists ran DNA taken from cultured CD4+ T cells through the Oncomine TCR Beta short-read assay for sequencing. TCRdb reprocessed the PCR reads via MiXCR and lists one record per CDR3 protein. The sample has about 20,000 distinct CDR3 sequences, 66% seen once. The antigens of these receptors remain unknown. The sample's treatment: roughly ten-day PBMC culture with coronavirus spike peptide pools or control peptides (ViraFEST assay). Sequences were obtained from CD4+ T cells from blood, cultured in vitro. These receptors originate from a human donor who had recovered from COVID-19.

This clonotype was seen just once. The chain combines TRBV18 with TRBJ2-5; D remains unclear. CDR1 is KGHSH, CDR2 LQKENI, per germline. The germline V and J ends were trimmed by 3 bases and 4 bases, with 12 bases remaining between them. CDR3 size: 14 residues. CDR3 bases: TGTGCCAGCTCACCGTCTCTACTACGAGAGACCCAGTACTTC. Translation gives CASSPSLLRETQYF.

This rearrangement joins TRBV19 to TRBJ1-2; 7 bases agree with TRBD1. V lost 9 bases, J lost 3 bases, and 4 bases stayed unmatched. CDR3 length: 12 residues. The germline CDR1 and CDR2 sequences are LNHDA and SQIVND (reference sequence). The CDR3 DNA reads TGTGCCAGCCTAGACAGGGACTATGGCTACACCTTC. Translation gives CASLDRDYGYTF.

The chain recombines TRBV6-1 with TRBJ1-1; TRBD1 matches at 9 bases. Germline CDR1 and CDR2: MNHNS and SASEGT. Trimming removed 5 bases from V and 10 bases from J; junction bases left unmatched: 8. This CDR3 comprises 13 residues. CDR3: CASSPGQGGRAFF. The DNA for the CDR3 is TGTGCCAGCAGTCCGGGACAGGGAGGGCGAGCTTTCTTT.

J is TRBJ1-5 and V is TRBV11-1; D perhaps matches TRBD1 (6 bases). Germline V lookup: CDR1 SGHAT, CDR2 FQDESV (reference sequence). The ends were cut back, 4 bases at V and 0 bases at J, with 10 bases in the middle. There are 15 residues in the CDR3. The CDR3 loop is CASSWTVNSNQPQHF. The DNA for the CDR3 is TGTGCCAGCAGCTGGACAGTGAATAGCAATCAGCCCCAGCATTTT.

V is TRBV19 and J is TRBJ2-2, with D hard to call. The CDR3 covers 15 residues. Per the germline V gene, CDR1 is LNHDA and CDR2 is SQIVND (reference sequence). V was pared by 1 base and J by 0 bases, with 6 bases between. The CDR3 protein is CASSIAGTNTGELFF. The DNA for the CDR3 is TGTGCCAGTAGTATAGCCGGTACGAACACCGGGGAGCTGTTTTTT.

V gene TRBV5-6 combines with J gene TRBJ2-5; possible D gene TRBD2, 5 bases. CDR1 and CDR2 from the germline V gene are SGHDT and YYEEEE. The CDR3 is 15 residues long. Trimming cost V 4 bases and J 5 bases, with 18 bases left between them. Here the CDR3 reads CASSGTDLARETQYF. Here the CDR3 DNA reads TGTGCCAGCAGCGGAACCGACCTAGCCAGGGAGACCCAGTACTTC.

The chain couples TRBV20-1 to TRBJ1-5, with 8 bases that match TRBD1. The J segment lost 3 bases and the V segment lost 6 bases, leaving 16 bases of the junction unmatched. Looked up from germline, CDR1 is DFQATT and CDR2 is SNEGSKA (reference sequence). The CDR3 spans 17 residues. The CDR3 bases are TGCAGTGCCTCCGGGCAAGGACAGGGTTGGAACAATCAGCCCCAGCATTTT. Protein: CSASGQGQGWNNQPQHF.

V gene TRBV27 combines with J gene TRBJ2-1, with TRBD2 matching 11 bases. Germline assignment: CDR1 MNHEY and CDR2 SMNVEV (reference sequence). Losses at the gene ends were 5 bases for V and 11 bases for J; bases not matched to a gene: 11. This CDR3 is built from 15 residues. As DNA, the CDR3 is TGTGCCAGCAGTAATCCGGGACTAGCGGTCCTTCAGCAGTTCTTC. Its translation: CASSNPGLAVLQQFF.

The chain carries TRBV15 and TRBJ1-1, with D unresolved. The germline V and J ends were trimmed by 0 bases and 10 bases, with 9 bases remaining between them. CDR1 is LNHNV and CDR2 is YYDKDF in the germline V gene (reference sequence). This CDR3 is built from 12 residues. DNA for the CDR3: TGTGCCACCAGCAGAGATAAGGGAACAGCTTTCTTT. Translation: CATSRDKGTAFF.

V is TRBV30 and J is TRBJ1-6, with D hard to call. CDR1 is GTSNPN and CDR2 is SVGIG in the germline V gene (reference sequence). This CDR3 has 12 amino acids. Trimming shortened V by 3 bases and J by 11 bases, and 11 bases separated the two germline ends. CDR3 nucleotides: TGTGCCTGGAGGCTTCCGGGCGCACCCCTCCACTTT. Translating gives CAWRLPGAPLHF.

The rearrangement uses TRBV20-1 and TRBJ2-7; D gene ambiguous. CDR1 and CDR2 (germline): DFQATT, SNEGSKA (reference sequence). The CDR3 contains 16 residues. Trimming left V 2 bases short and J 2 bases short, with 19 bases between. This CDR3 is CSARREYGSLTYEQYF. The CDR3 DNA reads TGCAGTGCTAGAAGGGAATACGGAAGCCTAACCTACGAGCAGTACTTC.

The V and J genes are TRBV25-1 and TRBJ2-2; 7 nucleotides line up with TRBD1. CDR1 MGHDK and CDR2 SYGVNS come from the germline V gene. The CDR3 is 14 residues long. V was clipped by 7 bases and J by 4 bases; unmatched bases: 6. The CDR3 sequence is CASKKQGTTGELFF. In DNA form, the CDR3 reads TGTGCCAGCAAGAAACAGGGGACCACCGGGGAGCTGTTTTTT.

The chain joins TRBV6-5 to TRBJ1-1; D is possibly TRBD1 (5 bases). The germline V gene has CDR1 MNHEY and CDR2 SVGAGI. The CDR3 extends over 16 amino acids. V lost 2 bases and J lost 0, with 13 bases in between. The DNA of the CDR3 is TGTGCCAGCAGTTACGGAGGGGAACGGTTGAACACTGAAGCTTTCTTT. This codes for CASSYGGERLNTEAFF.

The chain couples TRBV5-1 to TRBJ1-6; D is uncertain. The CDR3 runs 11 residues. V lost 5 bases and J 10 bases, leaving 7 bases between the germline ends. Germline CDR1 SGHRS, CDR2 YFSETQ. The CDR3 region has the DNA TGCGCCAGCAGTAAGGGCTCACCCCTCCACTTT. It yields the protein CASSKGSPLHF.

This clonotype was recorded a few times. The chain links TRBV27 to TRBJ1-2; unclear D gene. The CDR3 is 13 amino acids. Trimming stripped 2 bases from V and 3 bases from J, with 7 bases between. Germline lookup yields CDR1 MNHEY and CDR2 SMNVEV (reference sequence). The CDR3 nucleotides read TGTGCCAGCAGTTTAGGAGGCCACTATGGCTACACCTTC. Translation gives CASSLGGHYGYTF.

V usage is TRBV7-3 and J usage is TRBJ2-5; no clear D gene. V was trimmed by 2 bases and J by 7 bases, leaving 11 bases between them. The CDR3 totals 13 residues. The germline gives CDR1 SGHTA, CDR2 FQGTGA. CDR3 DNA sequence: TGTGCCAGCAGCTTACGTTCTACCGGGACCCAGTACTTC. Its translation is CASSLRSTGTQYF.

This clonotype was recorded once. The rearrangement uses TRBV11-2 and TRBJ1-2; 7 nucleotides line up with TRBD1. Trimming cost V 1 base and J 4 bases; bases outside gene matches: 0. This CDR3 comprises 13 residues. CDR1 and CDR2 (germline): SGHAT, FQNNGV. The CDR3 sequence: CASSLGQGYGYTF. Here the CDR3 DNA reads TGTGCCAGCAGCTTAGGACAGGGCTATGGCTACACCTTC.

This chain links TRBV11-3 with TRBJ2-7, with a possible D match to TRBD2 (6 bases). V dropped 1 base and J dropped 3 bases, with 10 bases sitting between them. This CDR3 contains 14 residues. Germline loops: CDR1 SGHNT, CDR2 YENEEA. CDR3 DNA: TGTGCCAGCAGCTTAGTCGGGACTTTCTACGAGCAGTACTTC. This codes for CASSLVGTFYEQYF.

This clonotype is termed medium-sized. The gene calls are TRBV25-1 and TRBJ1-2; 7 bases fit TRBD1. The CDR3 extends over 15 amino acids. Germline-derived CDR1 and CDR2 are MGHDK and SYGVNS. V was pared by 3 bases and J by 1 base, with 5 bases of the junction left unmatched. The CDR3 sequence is CASSDDRALNYGYTF. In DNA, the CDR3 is TGTGCCAGCAGTGACGACAGGGCGCTTAACTATGGCTACACCTTC.

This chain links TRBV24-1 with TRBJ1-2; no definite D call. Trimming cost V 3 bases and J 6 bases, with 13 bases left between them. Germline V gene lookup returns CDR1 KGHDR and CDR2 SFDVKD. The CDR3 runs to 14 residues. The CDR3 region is CATSDPPRQDGYTF. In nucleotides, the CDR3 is TGTGCCACCAGTGATCCGCCCAGGCAGGATGGCTACACCTTC.

CDR3 in amino acids: CASSRIGEKLFF. The CDR3 DNA reads as TGTGCCAGCAGTCGCATTGGAGAAAAACTGTTTTTT. This chain connects TRBV6-1 to TRBJ1-4; no reliable D call. Germline V lookup: CDR1 MNHNS, CDR2 SASEGT. The CDR3 is 12 residues long. Deletions cut 5 bases from V and 8 bases from J, with 9 bases between.

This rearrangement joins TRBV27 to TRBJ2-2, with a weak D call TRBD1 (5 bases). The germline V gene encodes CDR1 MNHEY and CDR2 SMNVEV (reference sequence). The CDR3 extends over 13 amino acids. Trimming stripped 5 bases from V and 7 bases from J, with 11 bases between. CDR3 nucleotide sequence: TGTGCCAGCAGTCGGACATGGAGCGGGGAGCTGTTTTTT. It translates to CASSRTWSGELFF.

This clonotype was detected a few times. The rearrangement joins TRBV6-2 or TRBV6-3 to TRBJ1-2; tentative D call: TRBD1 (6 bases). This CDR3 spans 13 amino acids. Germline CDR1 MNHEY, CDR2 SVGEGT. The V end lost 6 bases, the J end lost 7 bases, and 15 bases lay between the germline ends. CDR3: CASSKLGGAGYTF. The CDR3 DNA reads TGTGCCAGCAGCAAGCTCGGGGGGGCTGGCTACACCTTC.

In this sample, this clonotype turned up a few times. The CDR3 spells CASSLSLPSGEETQYF. The CDR3 DNA is TGTGCCAGCAGCTTATCCCTGCCTAGCGGGGAAGAGACCCAGTACTTC. This chain uses TRBV7-9 with TRBJ2-5, with 9 bases identical to TRBD2. Per the germline V gene, CDR1 is SEHNR and CDR2 is FQNEAQ (reference sequence). V lost 2 bases to trimming and J lost 3 bases; unmatched junction nucleotides: 7. The CDR3 has 16 residues. Complete variable domain (other parts from reference TRBV7-9 and TRBJ2-5): DTGVSQNPRHKITKRGQNVTFRCDPISEHNRLYWYRQTLGQGPEFLTYFQNEAQLEKSRLLSDRFSAERPKGSFSTLEIQRTEQGDSAMYLCASSLSLPSGEETQYFGPGTRLLVL.

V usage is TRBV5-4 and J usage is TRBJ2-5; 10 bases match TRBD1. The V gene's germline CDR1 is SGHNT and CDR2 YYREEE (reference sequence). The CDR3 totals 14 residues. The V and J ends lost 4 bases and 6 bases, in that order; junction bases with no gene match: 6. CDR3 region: CASSLDRGRQTQYF. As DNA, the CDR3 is TGTGCCAGCAGCCTGGACAGGGGGAGGCAGACCCAGTACTTC.

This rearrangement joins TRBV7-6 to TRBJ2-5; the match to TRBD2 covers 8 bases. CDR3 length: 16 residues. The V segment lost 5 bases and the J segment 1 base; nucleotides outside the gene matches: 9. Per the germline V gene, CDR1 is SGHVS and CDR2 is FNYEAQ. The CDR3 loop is CASSPWSSGTQETQYF. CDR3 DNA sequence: TGTGCCAGCAGCCCATGGAGTAGCGGGACCCAAGAGACCCAGTACTTC. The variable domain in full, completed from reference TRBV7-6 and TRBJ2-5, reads GAGVSQSPRYKVTKRGQDVALRCDPISGHVSLYWYRQALGQGPEFLTYFNYEAQQDKSGLPNDRFSAERPEGSISTLTIQRTEQRDSAMYRCASSPWSSGTQETQYFGPGTRLLVL.

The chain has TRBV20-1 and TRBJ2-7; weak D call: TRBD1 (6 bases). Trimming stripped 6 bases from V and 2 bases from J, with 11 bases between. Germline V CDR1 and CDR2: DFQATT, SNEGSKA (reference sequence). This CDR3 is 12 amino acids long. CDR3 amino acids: CSATRGPYEQYF. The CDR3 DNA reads TGCAGTGCAACCAGGGGCCCCTACGAGCAGTACTTC.

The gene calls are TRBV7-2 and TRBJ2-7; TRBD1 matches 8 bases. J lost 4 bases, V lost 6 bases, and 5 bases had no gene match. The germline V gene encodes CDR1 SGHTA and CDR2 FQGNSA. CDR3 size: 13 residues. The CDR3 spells CASRRTGTYEQYF. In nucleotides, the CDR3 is TGTGCCAGCAGACGGACAGGGACTTACGAGCAGTACTTC.

CDR3 coding DNA: TGTGCCATCAGGCCCCGGGCTAGCACAGATACGCAGTATTTT. It is translated as CAIRPRASTDTQYF. This rearrangement joins TRBV10-3 to TRBJ2-3, with D uncertain. The V end was cut by 6 bases, the J end by 0 bases, with 10 bases between. Germline V CDR1 and CDR2: ENHRY, SYGVKD. CDR3 length: 14 amino acids.

The CDR3 DNA sequence: TGTGCCAGCAGTGAAGTGCGGTATGTTCCCGGCTATGGCTACACCTTC. Translated, it gives CASSEVRYVPGYGYTF. The J gene is TRBJ1-2, the V gene TRBV6-1; D remains unclear. CDR3 size: 16 residues. In germline, CDR1 is MNHNS, CDR2 SASEGT. V lost 1 base to trimming and J lost 4 bases, with 16 bases between them.